This entry lists 20 T cell receptor beta chains sequenced from one sample in a study of technical replicates of blood from a few donors. Repertoires were generated with immunoSEQ multiplex PCR, while TCRdb's copy carries only in-frame clones and drops some. Found here are approximately 74,000 clones, 95% to 98% of them singletons; the top ten hold around 0.15%. The material sequenced was T cells isolated from PBMCs. Every receptor here comes from a human donor in good health.

The chain combines TRBV2 with TRBJ2-3; no clear D gene. This CDR3 spans 15 amino acids. V was trimmed by 5 bases and J by 0 bases, leaving 12 bases between them. Germline loops: CDR1 SNHLY, CDR2 FYNNEI. CDR3 nucleotide sequence: TGTGCCAGCAGTCCCGGCCTGACTAGCACAGATACGCAGTATTTT. It translates to CASSPGLTSTDTQYF.

The chain has TRBV29-1 and TRBJ1-1; D may be TRBD1 (5 bases). The germline gives CDR1 SQVTM, CDR2 ANQGSEA. The CDR3 has 13 residues. Trimming removed 2 bases at V and 1 base at J, with 8 bases between. CDR3 residues: CSVEFQGNTEAFF. Here the CDR3 DNA reads TGCAGCGTTGAATTCCAGGGGAACACTGAAGCTTTCTTT.

This clone came up once. This chain joins TRBV7-8 and TRBJ2-5; D might be TRBD2 (5 bases). There are 13 residues in the CDR3. Germline V gene data show CDR1 as SGHVS and CDR2 as FQNEAQ. V lost 8 bases and J lost 5, with 15 bases in between. CDR3 DNA sequence: TGTGCCAGCCGCCCCGGGAATACGGAGACCCAGTACTTC. Translated, it gives CASRPGNTETQYF.

In its sample, this clone was seen a few times. The rearrangement joins TRBV2 to TRBJ1-1; a weak D match, TRBD1 (5 bases). This CDR3 is built from 17 residues. Germline CDR1 and CDR2: SNHLY and FYNNEI. The ends were cut back, 3 bases at V and 1 base at J, with 18 bases in the middle. The CDR3: CASSEELLKGQNTEAFF. Written as DNA, the CDR3 is TGTGCCAGCAGTGAGGAACTTCTGAAGGGGCAGAACACTGAAGCTTTCTTT.

This clone was seen only once. The chain links TRBV11-3 to TRBJ1-2; D gene uncertain. Trimming took off 2 bases at V and 7 bases at J, with 11 bases between the two ends. The germline V gene has CDR1 SGHNT and CDR2 YENEEA. The CDR3 is 13 residues long. This CDR3 reads CASSLSASGGYTF. The CDR3 bases are TGTGCCAGCAGCTTAAGTGCATCAGGTGGCTACACCTTC.

This sequence joins TRBV5-1 and TRBJ1-1; D gene unclear. The CDR3 extends over 19 amino acids. Germline V gene data show CDR1 as SGHRS and CDR2 as YFSETQ. The V and J ends lost 1 base and 0 bases respectively, with 22 bases between them. In nucleotides, the CDR3 is TGCGCCAGCAGCTTGATTTCCCCCAACGGAGACTTAATGAACACTGAAGCTTTCTTT. Its protein product is CASSLISPNGDLMNTEAFF.

The chain employs TRBV15 and TRBJ2-6; D is ambiguous. Trimming pared 4 bases from V and 4 bases from J, leaving 11 bases between. CDR3 length: 15 amino acids. CDR1 and CDR2 (germline): LNHNV, YYDKDF (reference sequence). The CDR3 spells CATSTRTVGANVLTF. The DNA for the CDR3 is TGTGCCACCAGCACTAGAACGGTCGGGGCCAACGTCCTGACTTTC.

The chain is built from TRBV5-1 and TRBJ2-7; 11 bases align to TRBD1. The germline V gene encodes CDR1 SGHRS and CDR2 YFSETQ. CDR3 length: 17 residues. Trimming at V came to 0 bases and at J to 4 bases, leaving 9 bases not matched to a gene. CDR3 nucleotide sequence: TGCGCCAGCAGCTTGGGTTCATTACGGGACAGGGGGTACGAGCAGTACTTC. Protein sequence: CASSLGSLRDRGYEQYF.

This chain joins TRBV7-9 and TRBJ2-7; D might be TRBD2 (6 bases). From germline, CDR1 is SEHNR and CDR2 FQNEAQ (reference sequence). The germline V and J ends were trimmed by 1 base and 7 bases, with 17 bases remaining between them. This CDR3 spans 15 amino acids. CDR3 residues: CASSLVRVGAGEQYF. The CDR3 DNA sequence: TGTGCCAGCAGCTTAGTCCGGGTAGGGGCGGGAGAGCAGTACTTC.

The rearrangement uses TRBV5-1 and TRBJ2-7; 11 nucleotides line up with TRBD1. Germline assignment: CDR1 SGHRS and CDR2 YFSETQ. This CDR3 is built from 15 residues. V gave up 6 bases and J gave up 2 bases; unmatched junction bases: 7. CDR3 DNA: TGCGCCAGCAAGGGACAGGGGGACCCTCCCTACGAGCAGTACTTC. Protein product: CASKGQGDPPYEQYF. Variable domain in full (rest from reference TRBV5-1 and TRBJ2-7): KAGVTQTPRYLIKTRGQQVTLSCSPISGHRSVSWYQQTPGQGLQFLFEYFSETQRNKGNFPGRFSGRQFSNSRSEMNVSTLELGDSALYLCASKGQGDPPYEQYFGPGTRLTVT.

This clone has just one count. One end of the junction does not line up with germline, which may come from a read error. The chain joins TRBV6-5 to TRBJ2-7, with TRBD1 as a possible D gene (6 bases). Germline lookup yields CDR1 MNHEY and CDR2 SVGAGI. The CDR3 sequence is 9 residues long. CDR3 bases: TGTGCCAGCAGTTACCCAGGGGAGTTC. Translating gives CASSYPGEF.

This sequence joins TRBV4-1 and TRBJ1-1; D is perhaps TRBD1 (5 bases). Germline loops: CDR1 MGHRA, CDR2 YSYEKL. Trimming removed 1 base at V and 2 bases at J, with 14 bases between. This CDR3 comprises 16 residues. For the CDR3, the DNA is TGCGCCAGCAGCCAAGGGAATTCGGGGGGTAACACTGAAGCTTTCTTT. It translates to CASSQGNSGGNTEAFF.

This rearrangement joins TRBV4-1 to TRBJ2-5; D is undetermined. V lost 2 bases to trimming and J lost 0 bases, with 13 bases between them. The CDR3 sequence is 16 residues long. Germline V gene lookup returns CDR1 MGHRA and CDR2 YSYEKL. The CDR3 protein is CASSQRPVRYQETQYF. The DNA of the CDR3 is TGCGCCAGCAGCCAACGTCCCGTACGGTACCAAGAGACCCAGTACTTC.

The genes are TRBV5-1 and TRBJ1-1, with 9 positions matching TRBD1. This CDR3 spans 16 amino acids. V shed 4 bases, J shed 1 base, and the junction held 8 bases outside the gene matches. Looked up from germline, CDR1 is SGHRS and CDR2 is YFSETQ. The CDR3 region has the DNA TGCGCCAGCAGCCGGACAGGGGCGAATTCGAACACTGAAGCTTTCTTT. Residues: CASSRTGANSNTEAFF.

The J gene is TRBJ1-2, the V gene TRBV10-1; D is unclear. This CDR3 contains 15 residues. Germline V lookup: CDR1 WNHNN, CDR2 SYGVQD (reference sequence). The V end was cut by 0 bases, the J end by 5 bases, with 13 bases between. In DNA, the CDR3 is TGCGCCAGCAGTGAGTCTGGCGCACAGCCTTATGGCTACACCTTC. Its translation is CASSESGAQPYGYTF.

V usage is TRBV5-1 and J usage is TRBJ1-2; no clear D. Deletions cut 4 bases from V and 5 bases from J, with 15 bases between. This CDR3 spans 14 amino acids. Germline V gene sequence: CDR1 SGHRS, CDR2 YFSETQ. CDR3 bases: TGCGCCAGCAGCCAGGCTTATCACGAATATGGCTACACCTTC. Amino acid sequence: CASSQAYHEYGYTF.

The CDR3 protein is CASSFPGQGAKGNTIYF. Written as DNA, the CDR3 is TGTGCCAGCAGTTTCCCGGGACAGGGGGCGAAGGGAAACACCATATATTTT. The rearrangement links TRBV2 to TRBJ1-3; TRBD1 agrees at 12 bases. This CDR3 is 17 amino acids long. After removal of 5 bases from V and 4 bases from J, the junction contained 9 bases not matched to a gene. From germline, CDR1 is SNHLY and CDR2 FYNNEI.

The V call is TRBV2, the J call TRBJ1-6; D perhaps matches TRBD1 (6 bases). The CDR3 extends over 13 amino acids. Germline V CDR1 and CDR2: SNHLY, FYNNEI. Trimming cost V 8 bases and J 13 bases, with 18 bases left between them. The CDR3 is CASLPGRGNPLHF. The CDR3 nucleotides read TGTGCCAGCCTCCCGGGTAGGGGGAATCCCCTCCACTTT.

This clone was seen a single time. The chain joins TRBV7-2 to TRBJ2-7, with D possibly being TRBD1 (6 bases). CDR1 and CDR2 (germline): SGHTA, FQGNSA. Trimming removed 2 bases at V and 3 bases at J, with 26 bases between. CDR3 length: 19 amino acids. The CDR3 DNA reads as TGTGCCAGCAGCTTAATCGGCCTCCGTAAGGACAGATTAGGCTACGAGCAGTACTTC. This codes for CASSLIGLRKDRLGYEQYF.

The chain carries TRBV28 and TRBJ1-1, with D unresolved. This CDR3 region has 14 residues. V lost 5 bases and J 3 bases, leaving 13 bases between the germline ends. CDR1 and CDR2 (germline): MDHEN, SYDVKM. In DNA form, the CDR3 reads TGTGCCAGCAGTCCTGGGTTCGGGGACACTGAAGCTTTCTTT. Protein sequence: CASSPGFGDTEAFF.